A selection of T cell receptor beta chains follows, all from one sample in a study of blood T cell repertoires in COVID-19. TCRdb keeps only in-frame clones here, not all; method: immunoSEQ multiplex PCR. The data contain fewer than 70,000 clones, approximately 88% of them singletons. Input material: peripheral blood. The receptors originated from a human donor in a cohort sampled during active COVID-19. CDR3s leave out the opening cysteine and the closing phenylalanine or tryptophan. Fields, in order: clone size, V gene, J gene, CDR3 protein. Clone size is shown for a subset of rows, as once, few, many or a class of expanded clone.

clone size: .
V gene: TRBV4-1
J gene: TRBJ2-2
CDR3 protein: ASSQKEDRGMSGTGELF

clone size: .
V gene: TRBV3-1/TRBV3-2
J gene: TRBJ1-6
CDR3 protein: ASSQVPAGNNSPLH

clone size: .
V gene: TRBV10-2
J gene: TRBJ1-3
CDR3 protein: ASSDPGQGAGNTIY

clone size: .
V gene: TRBV3-1/TRBV3-2
J gene: TRBJ1-3
CDR3 protein: ASSLLETGGAGNTIY

clone size: .
V gene: TRBV27
J gene: TRBJ2-1
CDR3 protein: ASSLARDRAMF

clone size: .
V gene: TRBV18
J gene: TRBJ1-1
CDR3 protein: ASSKGGQGTEAF

clone size: .
V gene: TRBV3-1/TRBV3-2
J gene: TRBJ1-5
CDR3 protein: ASSPSTGSNQPQH

clone size: .
V gene: TRBV5-6
J gene: TRBJ1-2
CDR3 protein: ASSSGGGVGYGYT

clone size: .
V gene: TRBV11-3
J gene: TRBJ2-7
CDR3 protein: ASSLGLGAPSEQY

clone size: .
V gene: TRBV28
J gene: TRBJ2-7
CDR3 protein: ASRSSLEQY

clone size: .
V gene: TRBV7-8
J gene: TRBJ1-6
CDR3 protein: ASTPNTGSPLH

clone size: medium-sized
V gene: TRBV28
J gene: TRBJ1-2
CDR3 protein: ASTPAGGYGYT

clone size: .
V gene: TRBV2
J gene: TRBJ1-1
CDR3 protein: ASSEAPPRVEAF

clone size: .
V gene: TRBV5-6
J gene: TRBJ2-1
CDR3 protein: ASSLTGGARGNEQF

clone size: .
V gene: TRBV6-6
J gene: TRBJ1-6
CDR3 protein: ASSRQYEIKPLH

clone size: .
V gene: TRBV14
J gene: TRBJ2-7
CDR3 protein: ASSQDAIPHEQY

clone size: .
V gene: TRBV19
J gene: TRBJ1-1
CDR3 protein: ASRKGEGATEAF

clone size: .
V gene: TRBV7-9
J gene: TRBJ2-3
CDR3 protein: ASSLGGLPSTDTQY

clone size: once
V gene: TRBV11-2
J gene: TRBJ2-5
CDR3 protein: ASSEEARIQETQY

clone size: .
V gene: TRBV9
J gene: TRBJ1-3
CDR3 protein: ASSVGAGNGGNTIY

clone size: .
V gene: TRBV19
J gene: TRBJ2-1
CDR3 protein: ASSYNFGVNEQF

clone size: .
V gene: TRBV18
J gene: TRBJ1-4
CDR3 protein: ASSREGTGEKLF

clone size: .
V gene: TRBV5-1
J gene: TRBJ1-1
CDR3 protein: ASSLGFGGTEAF

clone size: once
V gene: TRBV4-1
J gene: TRBJ2-1
CDR3 protein: ASSQEGPGDEQF

clone size: .
V gene: TRBV7-2
J gene: TRBJ1-1
CDR3 protein: ASSLGGGSRVTEAF

clone size: .
V gene: TRBV7-3
J gene: TRBJ2-1
CDR3 protein: ASSLAGGLFNEQF

clone size: .
V gene: TRBV7-8
J gene: TRBJ2-1
CDR3 protein: ASSPTARKSGSSAPGDEQF

clone size: .
V gene: TRBV9
J gene: TRBJ2-7
CDR3 protein: ASSEDRVGEQY

clone size: .
V gene: TRBV4-1
J gene: TRBJ1-1
CDR3 protein: ASSQASQGMNTEAF

clone size: .
V gene: TRBV23-1
J gene: TRBJ1-2
CDR3 protein: ASSQLLRDFYGYT

clone size: .
V gene: TRBV4-2
J gene: TRBJ1-2
CDR3 protein: ASSQDRQALRGYT

clone size: few
V gene: TRBV5-1
J gene: TRBJ2-7
CDR3 protein: ASSPTSGASYEQY

clone size: .
V gene: TRBV5-1
J gene: TRBJ1-2
CDR3 protein: ASSLDSNYGYT

clone size: once
V gene: TRBV5-5
J gene: TRBJ2-5
CDR3 protein: ASSIGLAGHAETQY

clone size: .
V gene: TRBV15
J gene: TRBJ2-5
CDR3 protein: ATSRDLLAPKKGTQY

clone size: .
V gene: TRBV5-1
J gene: TRBJ1-3
CDR3 protein: ASSLFTGTGNTIY

clone size: .
V gene: TRBV5-1
J gene: TRBJ1-3
CDR3 protein: ASKEQSSGNTIY

clone size: .
V gene: TRBV18
J gene: TRBJ2-2
CDR3 protein: ASSPGRGPNTGELF

clone size: .
V gene: TRBV5-1
J gene: TRBJ2-5
CDR3 protein: ASSLAGVQETQY

clone size: .
V gene: TRBV7-3
J gene: TRBJ2-2
CDR3 protein: ASSLQGANTGELF

clone size: .
V gene: TRBV5-1
J gene: TRBJ2-2
CDR3 protein: ASSLAQGTGELF

clone size: .
V gene: TRBV30
J gene: TRBJ1-1
CDR3 protein: ACSGWRAEAF

clone size: few
V gene: TRBV7-2
J gene: TRBJ2-2
CDR3 protein: ASKRAGTGELF

clone size: .
V gene: TRBV4-1
J gene: TRBJ2-5
CDR3 protein: ASSTRVTVQETQY

clone size: .
V gene: TRBV7-3
J gene: TRBJ2-3
CDR3 protein: ASSPTGGGPRNTQY

clone size: once
V gene: TRBV10-1
J gene: TRBJ2-1
CDR3 protein: ASSDTGQGASEQF

clone size: .
V gene: TRBV6-5
J gene: TRBJ1-1
CDR3 protein: ASRSGTVNTEAF

clone size: .
V gene: TRBV7-9
J gene: TRBJ2-5
CDR3 protein: ASSSTGEAGETQY

clone size: .
V gene: TRBV5-1
J gene: TRBJ1-1
CDR3 protein: ASSLAAGLNTEAF

clone size: .
V gene: TRBV7-3
J gene: TRBJ1-6
CDR3 protein: ASSSDRNSPLH

clone size: .
V gene: TRBV5-1
J gene: TRBJ1-4
CDR3 protein: ASSRQQGRDEKLF